This entry features one T cell receptor beta chain sequence. This entry is derived from a study of blood T cell repertoires in COVID-19. About the research overall: PBMCs, B-cell-depleted T cells, or T cells were the source of the cDNA or gDNA that made up the material.

V was pared by 7 bases and J by 4 bases, with 13 bases of the junction left unmatched. Germline CDR1 is MDHEN and CDR2 is SYDVKM. The CDR3 length is 16 residues. The authors' processing: Reference gene primer amplification yielded estimated nucleated cell counts. Here immunoSEQ multiplex PCR was the method, and the copy in TCRdb shows in-frame clones only, minus some. V, J and clone size are taken as reported in that table, and D and trimming were inferred from the DNA itself. The table lists 390,000 or so clones, 70% to 90% of them singletons. The sequence was obtained from a woman aged 30 to 39 with COVID-19, enrolled during active disease. The sequencing sample was made of peripheral blood. This sequence joins TRBV28 and TRBJ2-1, with TRBD2 matching over 7 bases. In DNA, the CDR3 is TGTGCCAGCACCCTCCCTGGGGGGAGGGCGTACAATGAGCAGTTCTTC. Translation gives CASTLPGGRAYNEQFF.